This T cell receptor beta chain came from a study of T cell changes during pregnancy in multiple sclerosis. As to this clone: Within the sample, other DNA sequences also encode this same CDR3.

Here immunoSEQ multiplex PCR was the method, and the copy in TCRdb shows in-frame clones only, minus some. The sample carries approximately 32,000 clones, approximately 94% recorded once. CDR3 size: 17 residues. The V segment lost 3 bases and the J segment 7 bases; nucleotides outside the gene matches: 10. Per germline, CDR1 LNHDA and CDR2 SQIVND (reference sequence). The chain combines TRBV19 with TRBJ1-5, with 12 positions matching TRBD1. The receptor was derived from a female donor with multiple sclerosis, enrolled in a pregnancy study. The sequences come from CD4+ T cells from peripheral blood mononuclear cells, collected in the second trimester of pregnancy. CDR3 nucleotides: TGTGCCAGTAGTATGGCTACCGGGACAGGGGGCGGACAGCCCCAGCATTTT. Its translation: CASSMATGTGGGQPQHF.